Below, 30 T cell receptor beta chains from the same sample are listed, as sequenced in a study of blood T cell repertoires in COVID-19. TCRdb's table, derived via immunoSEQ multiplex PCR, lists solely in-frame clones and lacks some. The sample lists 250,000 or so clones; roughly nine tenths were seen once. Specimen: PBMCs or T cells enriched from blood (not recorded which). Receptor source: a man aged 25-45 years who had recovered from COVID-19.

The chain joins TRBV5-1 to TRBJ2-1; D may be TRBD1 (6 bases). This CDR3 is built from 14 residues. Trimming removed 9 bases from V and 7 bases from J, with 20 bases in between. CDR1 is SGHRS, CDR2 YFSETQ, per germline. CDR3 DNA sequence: TGCGCCACCTCCCGACAGGAAAAGGGAAATGAGCAGTTCTTC. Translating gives CATSRQEKGNEQFF.

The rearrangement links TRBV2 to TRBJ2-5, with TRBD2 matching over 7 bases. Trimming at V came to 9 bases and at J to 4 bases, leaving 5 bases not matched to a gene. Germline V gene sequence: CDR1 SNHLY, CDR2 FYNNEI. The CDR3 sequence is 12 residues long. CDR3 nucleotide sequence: TGTGCCAGTTCTGGGAGGGGAGAGACCCAGTACTTC. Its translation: CASSGRGETQYF. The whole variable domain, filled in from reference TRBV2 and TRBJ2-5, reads EPEVTQTPSHQVTQMGQEVILRCVPISNHLYFYWYRQILGQKVEFLVSFYNNEISEKSEIFDDQFSVERPDGSNFTLKIRSTKLEDSAMYFCASSGRGETQYFGPGTRLLVL.

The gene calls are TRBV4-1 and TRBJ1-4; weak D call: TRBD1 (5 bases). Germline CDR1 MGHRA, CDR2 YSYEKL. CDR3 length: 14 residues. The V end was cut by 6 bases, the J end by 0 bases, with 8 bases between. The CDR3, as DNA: TGCGCCAGCAGGCCGACAGCAACTAATGAAAAACTGTTTTTT. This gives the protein CASRPTATNEKLFF.

The CDR3 bases are TGTGCCAGCAGCTTTAGAGGCAGCGGACCTGGTACTTTC. Protein: CASSFRGSGPGTF. This rearrangement joins TRBV11-2 to TRBJ2-6, with D tentatively TRBD2 (5 bases). Germline V gene sequence: CDR1 SGHAT, CDR2 FQNNGV. The CDR3 has 13 residues. Trimming removed 3 bases from V and 19 bases from J, with 19 bases in between.

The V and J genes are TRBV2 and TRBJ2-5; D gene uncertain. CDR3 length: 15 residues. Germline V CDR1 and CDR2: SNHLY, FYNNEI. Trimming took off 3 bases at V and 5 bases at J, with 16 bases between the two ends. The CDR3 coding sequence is TGTGCCAGCAGTGATAAGTGGGTCCAGCGCGAGACCCAGTACTTC. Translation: CASSDKWVQRETQYF.

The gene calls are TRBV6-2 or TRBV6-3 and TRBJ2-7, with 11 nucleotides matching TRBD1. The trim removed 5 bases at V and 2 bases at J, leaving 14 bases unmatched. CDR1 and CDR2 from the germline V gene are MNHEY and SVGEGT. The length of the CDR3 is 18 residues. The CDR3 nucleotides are TGTGCCAGCAGTACTCCTTACCTTGGGACAGGGGGTACCTACGAGCAGTACTTC. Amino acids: CASSTPYLGTGGTYEQYF.

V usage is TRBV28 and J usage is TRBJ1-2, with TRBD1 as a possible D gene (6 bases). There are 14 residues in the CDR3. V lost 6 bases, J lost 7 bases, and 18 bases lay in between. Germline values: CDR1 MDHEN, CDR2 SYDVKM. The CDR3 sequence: CASRPQGRPGGYTF. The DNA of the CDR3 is TGTGCCAGCAGGCCTCAGGGGCGCCCCGGTGGCTACACCTTC.

The CDR3 here is CASSVEGWGADTQYF. In DNA form, the CDR3 reads TGTGCCAGCAGCGTAGAAGGGTGGGGCGCAGATACGCAGTATTTT. V gene TRBV9 combines with J gene TRBJ2-3, with a tentative D call TRBD1 (5 bases). CDR3 size: 15 residues. V lost 0 bases and J 4 bases, leaving 12 bases between the germline ends. Germline V gene data show CDR1 as SGDLS and CDR2 as YYNGEE.

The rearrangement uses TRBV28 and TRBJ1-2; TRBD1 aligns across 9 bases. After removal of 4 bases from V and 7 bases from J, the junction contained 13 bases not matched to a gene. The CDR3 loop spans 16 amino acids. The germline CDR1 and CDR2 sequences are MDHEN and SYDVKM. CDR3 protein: CASSSMPGTGRGGYTF. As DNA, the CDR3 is TGTGCCAGCAGTTCGATGCCCGGGACAGGGCGTGGTGGCTACACCTTC.

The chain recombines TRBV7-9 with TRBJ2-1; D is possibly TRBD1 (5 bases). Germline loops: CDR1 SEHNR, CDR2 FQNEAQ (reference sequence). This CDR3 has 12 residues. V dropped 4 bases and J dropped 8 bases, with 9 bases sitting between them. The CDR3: CASSYTGDEQFF. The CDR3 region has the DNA TGTGCCAGCAGCTATACAGGCGATGAGCAGTTCTTC.

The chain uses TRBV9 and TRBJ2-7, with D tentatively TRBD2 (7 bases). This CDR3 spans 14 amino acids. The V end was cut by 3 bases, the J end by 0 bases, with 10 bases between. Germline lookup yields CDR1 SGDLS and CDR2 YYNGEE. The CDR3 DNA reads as TGTGCCAGCAGCGCAAGGGGGGGCTCCTACGAGCAGTACTTC. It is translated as CASSARGGSYEQYF.

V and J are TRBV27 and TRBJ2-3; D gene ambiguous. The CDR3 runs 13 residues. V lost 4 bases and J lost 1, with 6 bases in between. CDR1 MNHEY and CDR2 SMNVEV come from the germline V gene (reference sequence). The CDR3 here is CASSYAGTDTQYF. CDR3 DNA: TGTGCCAGCAGTTATGCAGGCACAGATACGCAGTATTTT.

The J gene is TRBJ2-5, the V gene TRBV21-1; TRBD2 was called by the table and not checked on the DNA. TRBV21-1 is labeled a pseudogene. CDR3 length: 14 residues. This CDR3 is CASSKSGFQETQYF. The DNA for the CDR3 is TGTGCCAGCAGCAAGAGCGGGTTCCAAGAGACCCAGTACTTC.

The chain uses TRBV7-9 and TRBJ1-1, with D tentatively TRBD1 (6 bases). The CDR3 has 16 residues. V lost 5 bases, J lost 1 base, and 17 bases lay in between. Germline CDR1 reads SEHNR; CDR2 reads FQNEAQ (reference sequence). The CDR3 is CASSPPGARPNTEAFF. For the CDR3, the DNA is TGTGCCAGCAGCCCCCCAGGGGCCCGACCGAACACTGAAGCTTTCTTT. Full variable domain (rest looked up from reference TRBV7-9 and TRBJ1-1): DTGVSQNPRHKITKRGQNVTFRCDPISEHNRLYWYRQTLGQGPEFLTYFQNEAQLEKSRLLSDRFSAERPKGSFSTLEIQRTEQGDSAMYLCASSPPGARPNTEAFFGQGTRLTVV.

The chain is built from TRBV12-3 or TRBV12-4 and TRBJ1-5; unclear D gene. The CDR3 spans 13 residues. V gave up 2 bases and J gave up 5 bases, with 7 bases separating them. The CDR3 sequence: CASSLTTDQPQHF. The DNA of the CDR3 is TGTGCCAGCAGTTTAACAACAGATCAGCCCCAGCATTTT.

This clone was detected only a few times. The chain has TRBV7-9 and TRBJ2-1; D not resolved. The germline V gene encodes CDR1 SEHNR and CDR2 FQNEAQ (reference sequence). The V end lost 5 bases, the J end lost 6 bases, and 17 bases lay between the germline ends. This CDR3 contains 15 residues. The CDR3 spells CASSPPVVSFNEQFF. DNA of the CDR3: TGTGCCAGCAGCCCCCCTGTCGTATCGTTCAATGAGCAGTTCTTC.

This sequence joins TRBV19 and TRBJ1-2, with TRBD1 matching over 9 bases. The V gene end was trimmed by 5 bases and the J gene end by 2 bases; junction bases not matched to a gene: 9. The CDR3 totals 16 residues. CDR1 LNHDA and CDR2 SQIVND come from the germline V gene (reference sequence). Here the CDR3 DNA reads TGTGCCAGTAGTCTACAGGGGGCAGTTTGGAACTATGGCTACACCTTC. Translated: CASSLQGAVWNYGYTF.

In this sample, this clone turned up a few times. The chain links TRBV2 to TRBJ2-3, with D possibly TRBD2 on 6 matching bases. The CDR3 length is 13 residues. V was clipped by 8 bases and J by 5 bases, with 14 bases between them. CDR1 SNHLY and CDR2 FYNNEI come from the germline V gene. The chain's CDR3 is CASAQTRIDTQYF. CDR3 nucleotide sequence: TGTGCCAGCGCCCAGACTAGAATAGATACGCAGTATTTT.

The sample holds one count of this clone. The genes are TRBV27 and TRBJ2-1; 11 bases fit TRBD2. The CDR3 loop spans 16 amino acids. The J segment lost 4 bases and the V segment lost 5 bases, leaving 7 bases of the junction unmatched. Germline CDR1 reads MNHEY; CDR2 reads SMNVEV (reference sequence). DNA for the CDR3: TGTGCCAGCAGTATTACTAGCGGGGGAGATTACAATGAGCAGTTCTTC. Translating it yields CASSITSGGDYNEQFF.

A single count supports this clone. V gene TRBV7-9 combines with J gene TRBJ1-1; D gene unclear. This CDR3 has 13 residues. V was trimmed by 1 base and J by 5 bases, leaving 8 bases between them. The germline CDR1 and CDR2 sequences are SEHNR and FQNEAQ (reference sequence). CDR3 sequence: CASSLVSETEAFF. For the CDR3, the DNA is TGTGCCAGCAGCTTAGTCTCCGAGACTGAAGCTTTCTTT.

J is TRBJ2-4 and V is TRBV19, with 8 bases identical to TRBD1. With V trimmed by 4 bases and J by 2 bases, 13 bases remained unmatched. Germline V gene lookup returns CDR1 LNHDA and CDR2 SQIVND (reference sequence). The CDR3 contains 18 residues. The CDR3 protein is CASSTQGAGFGSKNIQYF. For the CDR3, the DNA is TGTGCCAGTAGTACTCAGGGGGCCGGGTTCGGGTCCAAAAACATTCAGTACTTC.

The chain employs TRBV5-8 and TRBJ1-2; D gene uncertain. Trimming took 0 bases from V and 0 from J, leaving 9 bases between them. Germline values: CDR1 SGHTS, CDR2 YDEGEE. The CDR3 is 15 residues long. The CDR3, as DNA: TGTGCCAGCAGCTTGGGAACAGCCGCTAACTATGGCTACACCTTC. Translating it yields CASSLGTAANYGYTF.

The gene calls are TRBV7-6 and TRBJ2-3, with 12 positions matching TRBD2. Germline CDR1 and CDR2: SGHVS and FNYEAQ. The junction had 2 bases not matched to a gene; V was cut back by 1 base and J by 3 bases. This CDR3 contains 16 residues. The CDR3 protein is CASSLGTSGMTDTQYF. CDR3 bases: TGTGCCAGCAGCTTAGGGACTAGCGGGATGACAGATACGCAGTATTTT.

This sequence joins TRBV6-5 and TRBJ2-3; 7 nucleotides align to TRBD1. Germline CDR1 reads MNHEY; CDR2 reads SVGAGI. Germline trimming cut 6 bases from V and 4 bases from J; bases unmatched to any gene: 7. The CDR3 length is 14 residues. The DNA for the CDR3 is TGTGCCAGCAGGAGGGACAGTTTTGCAGATACGCAGTATTTT. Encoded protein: CASRRDSFADTQYF.

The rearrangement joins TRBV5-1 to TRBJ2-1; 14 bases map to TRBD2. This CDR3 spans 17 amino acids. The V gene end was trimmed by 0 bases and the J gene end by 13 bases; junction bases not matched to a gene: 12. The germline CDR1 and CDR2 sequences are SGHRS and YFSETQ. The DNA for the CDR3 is TGCGCCAGCAGCTTGGCCCGGACTAGCGGGAGGACCTTGGATCAGTTCTTC. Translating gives CASSLARTSGRTLDQFF. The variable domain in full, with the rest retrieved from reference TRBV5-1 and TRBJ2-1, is KAGVTQTPRYLIKTRGQQVTLSCSPISGHRSVSWYQQTPGQGLQFLFEYFSETQRNKGNFPGRFSGRQFSNSRSEMNVSTLELGDSALYLCASSLARTSGRTLDQFFGPGTRLTVL.

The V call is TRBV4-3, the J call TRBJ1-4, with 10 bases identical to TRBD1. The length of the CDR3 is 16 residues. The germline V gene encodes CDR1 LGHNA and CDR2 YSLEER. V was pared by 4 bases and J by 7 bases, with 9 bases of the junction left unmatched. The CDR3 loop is CASSPGTGVASEKLFF. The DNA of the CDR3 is TGCGCCAGCAGCCCGGGGACAGGGGTTGCGAGTGAAAAACTGTTTTTT.

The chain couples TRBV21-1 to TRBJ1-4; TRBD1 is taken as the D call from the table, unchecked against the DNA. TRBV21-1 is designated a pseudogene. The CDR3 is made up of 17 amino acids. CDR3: CASSNSWTGRTNEKLFF. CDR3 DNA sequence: TGTGCCAGCAGCAATTCGTGGACAGGGAGAACTAATGAAAAACTGTTTTTT.

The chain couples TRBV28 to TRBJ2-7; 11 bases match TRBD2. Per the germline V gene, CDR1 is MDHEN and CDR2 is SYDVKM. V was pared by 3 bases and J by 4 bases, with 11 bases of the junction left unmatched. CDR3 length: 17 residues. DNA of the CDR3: TGTGCCAGCAGTTTTCTCGGGAACATAGCGGGAGGGTACGAGCAGTACTTC. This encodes CASSFLGNIAGGYEQYF.

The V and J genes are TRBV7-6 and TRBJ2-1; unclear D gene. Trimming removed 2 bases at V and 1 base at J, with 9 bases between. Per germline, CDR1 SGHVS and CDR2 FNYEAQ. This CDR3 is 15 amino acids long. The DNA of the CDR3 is TGTGCCAGCAGCTTATCTGGGCCTTCCTACAATGAGCAGTTCTTC. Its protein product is CASSLSGPSYNEQFF.

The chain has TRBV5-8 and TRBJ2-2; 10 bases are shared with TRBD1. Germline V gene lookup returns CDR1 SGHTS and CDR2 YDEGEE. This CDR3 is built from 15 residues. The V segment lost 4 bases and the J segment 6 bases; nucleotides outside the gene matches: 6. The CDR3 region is CASSLGTGVAGELFF. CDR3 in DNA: TGTGCCAGCAGCCTCGGGACAGGGGTGGCCGGGGAGCTGTTTTTT.